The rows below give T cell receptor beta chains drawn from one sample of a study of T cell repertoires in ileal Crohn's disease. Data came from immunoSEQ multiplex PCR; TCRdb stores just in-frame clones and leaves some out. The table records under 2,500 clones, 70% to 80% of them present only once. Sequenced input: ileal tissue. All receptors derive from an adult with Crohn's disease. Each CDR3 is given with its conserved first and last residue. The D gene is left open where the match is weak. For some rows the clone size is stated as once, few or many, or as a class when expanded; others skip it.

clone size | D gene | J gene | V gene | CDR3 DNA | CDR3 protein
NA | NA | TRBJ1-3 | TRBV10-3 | TGTGCCATCAGGGGGAATCTGCCCGGAGACAGCATCTCTGGAAACACCATATATTTT | CAIRGNLPGDSISGNTIYF
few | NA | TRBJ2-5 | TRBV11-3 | TGTGCCAGCCGGGATGTTGGAGAAGAGACCCAGTACTTC | CASRDVGEETQYF
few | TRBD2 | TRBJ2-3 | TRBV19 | TGTGCCACCCAGGGACTAGCGACAGATACGCAGTATTTT | CATQGLATDTQYF
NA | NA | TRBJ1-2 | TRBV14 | TGTGCCAGCAGCCAAGATCTTACGGTTAGCTATGGCTACACCTTC | CASSQDLTVSYGYTF
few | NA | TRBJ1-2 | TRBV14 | TGTGCCAGCTCGGGGGGGCGGAACTATGGCTACACCTTC | CASSGGRNYGYTF
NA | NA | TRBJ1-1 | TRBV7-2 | TGTGCCAGCAGCTTAGATCTCGGGGGAGGCACTGAAGCTTTCTTT | CASSLDLGGGTEAFF
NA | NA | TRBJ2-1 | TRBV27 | TGTGCCAGCACCGAACAGGGACCTGGGGCCTACAATGAGCAGTTCTTC | CASTEQGPGAYNEQFF
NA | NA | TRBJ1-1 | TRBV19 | TGTGCCAGTAAATATAAGAACACTGAAGCTTTCTTT | CASKYKNTEAFF
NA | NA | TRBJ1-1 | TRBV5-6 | TGTGCCAGCAGCTTGGGTCCGGGTTCCACTGAAGCTTTCTTT | CASSLGPGSTEAFF
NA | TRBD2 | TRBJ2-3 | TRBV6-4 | TGTGCCAGCAGTGTAGCGGGGGGCACAGATACGCAGTATTTT | CASSVAGGTDTQYF
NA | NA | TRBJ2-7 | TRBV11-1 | TGTGCCAGCAGCTTATTGGCCCACGAGCAGTACTTC | CASSLLAHEQYF
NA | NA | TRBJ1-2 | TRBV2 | TGTGCCAGCAGTGAATGGGCAGCTGCTAACTATGGCTACACCTTC | CASSEWAAANYGYTF
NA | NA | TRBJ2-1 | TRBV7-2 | TGTGCCAGCAGCTTCGCCGGGGGCTCCTACAATGAGCAGTTCTTC | CASSFAGGSYNEQFF
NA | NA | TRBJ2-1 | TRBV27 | TGTGCCAGCAGTTTAGTGGGGGGACTGGACCAGTTCTTC | CASSLVGGLDQFF
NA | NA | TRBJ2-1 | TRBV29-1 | TGCAGCGTTGTTAGTAGTAAGCCTGAGCAGTTCTTC | CSVVSSKPEQFF
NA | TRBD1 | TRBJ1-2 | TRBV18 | TGTGCCAGCTCACCGGGACAGAGCGGGCTTTACACCTTC | CASSPGQSGLYTF
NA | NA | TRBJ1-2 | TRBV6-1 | TGTGCCAGCGACCGGACACCTACTAACTATGGCTACACCTTC | CASDRTPTNYGYTF
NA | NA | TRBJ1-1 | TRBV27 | TGTGCCAGCAGTCCTCCGGCCTTGTTTATTCCGGGGGGGAACACTGAAGCTTTCTTT | CASSPPALFIPGGNTEAFF
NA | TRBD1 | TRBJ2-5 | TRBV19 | TGTGCCAGTAGCGAACAGGGGAAACGCGAGACCCAGTACTTC | CASSEQGKRETQYF
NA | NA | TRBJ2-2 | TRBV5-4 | TGTGCCAGCAGCTCACCCTCGGCCGGGGTGGTCGGGGAGCTGTTTTTT | CASSSPSAGVVGELFF
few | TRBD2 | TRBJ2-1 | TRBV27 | TGTGCCAGCAGTTTAACTAGCGGGAGGGCCCCTACACGGAATGAGCAGTTCTTC | CASSLTSGRAPTRNEQFF
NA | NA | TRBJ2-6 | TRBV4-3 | TGCGCCAGCAGCCACCAATCTACGGTATCTGGGGCCAACGTCCTGACTTTC | CASSHQSTVSGANVLTF
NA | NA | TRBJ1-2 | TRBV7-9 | TGTGCCAGCAGCCCCGATGGACTCCTTGGCTACACCTTC | CASSPDGLLGYTF
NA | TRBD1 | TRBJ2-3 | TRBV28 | TGTGCCAGCAGTCCCGGGACAGGGTGGGTAGATACGCAGTATTTT | CASSPGTGWVDTQYF
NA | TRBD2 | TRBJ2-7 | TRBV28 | TGTGCCAGCAGTTTCGGGACTAGCGCGTCCTACGAGCAGTACTTC | CASSFGTSASYEQYF
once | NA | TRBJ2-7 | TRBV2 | TGTGCCAGCAGGGTCGGGGACTCCAACTCCTACGAGCAGTACTTC | CASRVGDSNSYEQYF
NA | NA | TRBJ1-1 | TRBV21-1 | TGTGCCAGCAGTCCCCTGACAAGTATCCTCGAAGCTTTCTTT | CASSPLTSILEAFF
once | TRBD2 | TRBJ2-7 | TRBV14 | TGTGCCAGCAGCCATCGGGGGGAAAACCGCTACGAGCAGTACTTC | CASSHRGENRYEQYF
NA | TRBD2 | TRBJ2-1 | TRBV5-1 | TGCGCCAGCAGCTTGGGGAGCGGGAGGACTGACAATGAGCAGTTCTTC | CASSLGSGRTDNEQFF
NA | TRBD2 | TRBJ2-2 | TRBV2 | TGTGCCAGCAGTGGAACTAGCGGGAGTACCGGGGAGCTGTTTTTT | CASSGTSGSTGELFF
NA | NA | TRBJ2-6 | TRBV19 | TGTGCCAGTAGTAGGGGGGATGGGGCCAACGTCCTGACTTTC | CASSRGDGANVLTF
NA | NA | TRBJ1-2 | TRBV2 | TGTGCCAGCAGTAGACAGAAAGACTATGGCTACACCTTC | CASSRQKDYGYTF
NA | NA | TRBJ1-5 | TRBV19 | TGTGCCAGTAGTGGTCCGGGTAATCAGCCCCAGCATTTT | CASSGPGNQPQHF
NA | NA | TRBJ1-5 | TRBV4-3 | TGCGCCAGCAGCCAAGAGCCGGGGCAGCCCCAGCATTTT | CASSQEPGQPQHF
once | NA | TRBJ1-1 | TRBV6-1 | TGTGCCAGCCGATTTACAGGGCCGTTGACTGAAGCTTTCTTT | CASRFTGPLTEAFF
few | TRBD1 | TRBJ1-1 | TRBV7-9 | TGTGCCAGCAGCTTACCTCGGACAGGCGGGGACACTGAAGCTTTCTTT | CASSLPRTGGDTEAFF
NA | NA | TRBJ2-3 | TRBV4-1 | TGCGCCAGCAGCCAAGGCGGGACCACTAGCACAGATACGCAGTATTTT | CASSQGGTTSTDTQYF
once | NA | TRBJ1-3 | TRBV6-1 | TGTGCCAGCAGTGTCCTCCAGGCTTCCTCTGGAAACACCATATATTTT | CASSVLQASSGNTIYF
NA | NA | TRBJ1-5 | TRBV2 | TGTGCCAGCAGTGAATCTGCTAAATATCAGCCCCAGCATTTT | CASSESAKYQPQHF
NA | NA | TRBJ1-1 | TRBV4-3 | TGCGCCAGCTCTCAAATAAGGGGGACTGAAGCTTTCTTT | CASSQIRGTEAFF
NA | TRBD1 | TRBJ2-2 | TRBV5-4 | TGTGCCAGCAGCTTACAGGGGGCCGGGACCGGGGAGCTGTTTTTT | CASSLQGAGTGELFF
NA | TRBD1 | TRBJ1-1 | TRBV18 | TGTGCCAGCTCACCTTGGACAGGGAAGGGGACTGAAGCTTTCTTT | CASSPWTGKGTEAFF
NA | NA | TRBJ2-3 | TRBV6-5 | TGTGCCAGCAGTTACTCGATGAGGGCTGATACGCAGTATTTT | CASSYSMRADTQYF
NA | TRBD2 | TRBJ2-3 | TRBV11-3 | TGTGCCAGCAGCTCAGCGGGAGGGCCCTTGGGAGCGCAGTATTTT | CASSSAGGPLGAQYF
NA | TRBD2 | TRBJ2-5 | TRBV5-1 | TGCGCCAGCAGTCCAACTAGCGGTTTCGAAGAGACCCAGTACTTC | CASSPTSGFEETQYF
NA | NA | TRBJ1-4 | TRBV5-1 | TGCGCCAGCAGCTCGGAAGTTACAGGGTATACCAATGAAAAACTGTTTTTT | CASSSEVTGYTNEKLFF
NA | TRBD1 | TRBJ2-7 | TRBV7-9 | TGTGCCAGCAGCTACAGGGGAATCTACGAGCAGTACTTC | CASSYRGIYEQYF
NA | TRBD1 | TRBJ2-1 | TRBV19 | TGTGCCAGTAACCCGGACAGGGGGCCCTACAATGAGCAGTTCTTC | CASNPDRGPYNEQFF
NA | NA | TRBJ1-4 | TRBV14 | TGTGCCAGCAGCCAAGCGCAGGGCCTGAATGAAAAACTGTTTTTT | CASSQAQGLNEKLFF
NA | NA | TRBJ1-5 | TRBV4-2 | TGTGCCAGCAGCCAGGCAGGTAATAGCAATCAGCCCCAGCATTTT | CASSQAGNSNQPQHF
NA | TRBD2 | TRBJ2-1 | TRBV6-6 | TGTGCCAGCAGTTATGGGGGAGGGAGCTCCTACAATGAGCAGTTCTTC | CASSYGGGSSYNEQFF
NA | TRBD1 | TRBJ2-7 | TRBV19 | TGTGCCAGTAGTCGTCCGGGACAGGCCACCTACGAGCAGTACTTC | CASSRPGQATYEQYF
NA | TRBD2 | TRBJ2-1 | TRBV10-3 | TGTGCCATCAGTGAGTCTATGGGGGGGGTTTACAATGAGCAGTTCTTC | CAISESMGGVYNEQFF